The T cell receptor beta chain under discussion was sequenced for a study of tissue T cells after allogeneic stem cell transplantation. Findings and limits, study-wide: The patient cohort was small and clinically heterogeneous, with limited sampling depth.

The method was immunoSEQ multiplex PCR; TCRdb's version includes in-frame clones alone and lacks a portion of them. In the table there are some 5,300 clones, approximately 48% of which are singletons. The time point is: mouse harvest day 7 after allogeneic transplant. The graft held 10^6 splenic CD5+ T cells and 10^7 T-cell-depleted bone marrow cells. For this clone: Its matching antigen is unknown. Germline and genes: mouse. The read is 1 residue too short to cover the CDR3 end, so that end is filled in from the germline J gene.

Germline CDR1 and CDR2: KGHPV and FQNQEV (reference sequence). The junction had 3 bases not matched to a gene; V was cut back by 0 bases and J by 6 bases. This CDR3 spans 15 amino acids. The receptor was isolated from a female BALB/c mouse given C57BL/6 T cells with graft-versus-host disease after an allogeneic hematopoietic cell transplant. Sequences were obtained from skin. This sequence joins TRBV26 and TRBJ1-4, with 8 bases aligning to TRBD1. Partial CDR3 DNA: TGTGCCAGCAGTCTGTCGGGACAGGAGGACGAAAGATTATTT. It specifies CASSLSGQEDERLF. The CDR3 reads in full as CASSLSGQEDERLFF.